This TCR beta chain was recorded in a study of radiotherapy plus CTLA-4 blockade in lung cancer. Study-level background: There were objective responses in 18% of patients, and 30% to 35% had disease control.

Patients had chemo-refractory metastatic non-small-cell lung cancer and received focal radiation plus CTLA-4 blockade that used ipilimumab. The study, taken as a whole, reports: Dynamics of early blood T cell clones, together with interferon-beta, were reportedly the best predictors of response. TCR clones originating in tumors grew in number in blood after radiotherapy plus ipilimumab.

A word on this clone: Its matching antigen is unknown.

Only in-frame clones appear in the TCRdb table, and some are missing; sequencing was by immunoSEQ multiplex PCR. The data show about 95,000 clones, about 81% seen once. CDR1 MNHNS and CDR2 SASEGT come from the germline V gene. The CDR3 runs to 15 residues. Trimming at V came to 6 bases and at J to 0 bases, leaving 8 bases not matched to a gene. The sample here was peripheral blood, taken from a patient treated with radiotherapy plus ipilimumab. This chain links TRBV6-1 with TRBJ2-7; 7 nucleotides match TRBD1. The clonotype comes from a human donor with non-small cell lung cancer who had a partial response to radiotherapy plus ipilimumab. This chain's CDR3 is CASSEYGTASYEQYF. The CDR3 nucleotides are TGTGCCAGCAGCGAATACGGGACAGCCTCCTACGAGCAGTACTTC.